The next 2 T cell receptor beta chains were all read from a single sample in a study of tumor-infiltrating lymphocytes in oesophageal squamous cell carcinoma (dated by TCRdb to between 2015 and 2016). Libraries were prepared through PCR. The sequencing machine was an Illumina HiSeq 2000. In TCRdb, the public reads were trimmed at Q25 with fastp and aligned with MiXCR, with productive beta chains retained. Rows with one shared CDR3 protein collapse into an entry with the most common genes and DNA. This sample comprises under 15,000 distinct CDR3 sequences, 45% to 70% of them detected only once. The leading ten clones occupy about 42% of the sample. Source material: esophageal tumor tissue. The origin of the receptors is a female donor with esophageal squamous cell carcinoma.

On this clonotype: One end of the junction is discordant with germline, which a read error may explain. CDR3 DNA sequence: TGTGCCACCGGGAAACAGGGGGCCTACAATGAGCACTTCTTC. It encodes CATGKQGAYNEHFF. V usage is TRBV6-1 and J usage is TRBJ2-5, with 9 bases that match TRBD1. This CDR3 is 14 amino acids long. CDR1 and CDR2 from the germline V gene are MNHNS and SASEGT.

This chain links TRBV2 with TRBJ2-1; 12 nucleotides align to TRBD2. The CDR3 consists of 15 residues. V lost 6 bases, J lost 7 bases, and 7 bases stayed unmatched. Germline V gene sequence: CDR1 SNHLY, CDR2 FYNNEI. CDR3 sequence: CASRDGLAGWNEQFF. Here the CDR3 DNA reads TGTGCCAGCAGGGACGGACTAGCGGGATGGAATGAGCAGTTCTTC.